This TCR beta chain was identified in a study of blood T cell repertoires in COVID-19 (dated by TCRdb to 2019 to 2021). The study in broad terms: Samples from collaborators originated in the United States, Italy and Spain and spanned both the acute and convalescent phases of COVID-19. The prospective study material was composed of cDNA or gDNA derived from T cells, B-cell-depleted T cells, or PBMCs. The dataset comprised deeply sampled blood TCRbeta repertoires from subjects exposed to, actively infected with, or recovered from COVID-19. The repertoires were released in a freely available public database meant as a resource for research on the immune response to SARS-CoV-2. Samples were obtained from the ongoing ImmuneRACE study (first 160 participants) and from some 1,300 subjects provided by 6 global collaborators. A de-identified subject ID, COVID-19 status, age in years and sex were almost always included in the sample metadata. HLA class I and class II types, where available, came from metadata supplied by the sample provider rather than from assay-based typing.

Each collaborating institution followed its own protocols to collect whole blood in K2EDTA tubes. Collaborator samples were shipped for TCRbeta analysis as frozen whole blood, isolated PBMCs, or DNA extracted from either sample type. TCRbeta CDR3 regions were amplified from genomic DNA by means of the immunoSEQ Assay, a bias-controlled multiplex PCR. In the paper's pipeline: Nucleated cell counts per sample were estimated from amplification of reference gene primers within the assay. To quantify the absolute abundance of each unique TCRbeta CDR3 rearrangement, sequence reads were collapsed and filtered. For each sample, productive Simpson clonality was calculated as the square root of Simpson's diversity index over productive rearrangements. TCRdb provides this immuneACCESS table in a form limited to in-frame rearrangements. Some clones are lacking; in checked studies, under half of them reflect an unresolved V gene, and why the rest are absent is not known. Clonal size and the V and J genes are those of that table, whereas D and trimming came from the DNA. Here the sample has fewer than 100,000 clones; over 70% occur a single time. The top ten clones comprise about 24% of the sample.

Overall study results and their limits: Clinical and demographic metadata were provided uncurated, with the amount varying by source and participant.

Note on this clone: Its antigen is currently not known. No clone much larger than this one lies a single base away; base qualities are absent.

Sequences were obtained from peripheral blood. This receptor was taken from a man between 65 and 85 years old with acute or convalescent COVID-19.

The CDR3 in this case is CASSLVGDSQETQYF. The sequenced DNA is TGTGCCAGCAGCTTAGTAGGGGACAGCCAAGAGACCCAGTACTTC. Recombination linked TRBV7-6 to TRBJ2-5, and TRBD1 aligns with 7 junction nucleotides. The CDR3 numbers 15 residues from cysteine through phenylalanine. Only the CDR3 portion is preserved as DNA: 45 bases, with reading frame beginning at the first base. The junction shows trimming of 1 base on V and 1 base on J, and the gene matches do not reach 3 bases of it. CDR1 and CDR2, looked up from the germline V gene, are SGHVS and FNYEAQ.